Presented here are 21 T cell receptor beta chains from one specimen sequenced in a study of T-cell memory formation after mild COVID-19. TCRdb re-called the 5' RACE reads through MiXCR, storing one row per CDR3 protein. The data contain around 420,000 distinct CDR3 sequences, more than 20% of them singletons. Sequencing was performed on PBMCs or a T cell subset sorted from them (not recorded which). These TCRs come from an adult woman who had mild COVID-19 (a few samples of this study predate the infection). Cell type and time point are not known.

The chain joins TRBV21-1 to TRBJ2-3; TRBD2 is the table's D call, not checked against the DNA. TRBV21-1 is described as a pseudogene. CDR3 length equals 14 residues. The CDR3: CASRGSGRTDTQYF. CDR3 coding DNA: TGTGCCAGCAGGGGTAGCGGGAGAACAGATACGCAGTATTTT.

This clonotype was seen a few times. The chain joins TRBV7-8 to TRBJ2-5; possibly TRBD1 or TRBD2 for D (5 bases each). Per germline, CDR1 SGHVS and CDR2 FQNEAQ. This CDR3 contains 13 residues. Trimming pared 6 bases from V and 7 bases from J, leaving 15 bases between. CDR3 in DNA: TGTGCCAGCAGAACAGAGGGGTTGGTGACCCAGTACTTC. Translated, it gives CASRTEGLVTQYF.

This clonotype was recorded a few times. The chain links TRBV7-2 to TRBJ2-5, with D possibly TRBD1 on 5 matching bases. Trimming removed 3 bases at V and 5 bases at J, with 13 bases between. The CDR3 runs 14 residues. Germline V gene data show CDR1 as SGHTA and CDR2 as FQGNSA. CDR3 amino acids: CASSFKMGRETQYF. The CDR3 DNA sequence: TGTGCCAGCAGCTTCAAAATGGGGCGGGAGACCCAGTACTTC. Supplemented by reference TRBV7-2 and TRBJ2-5, the full variable domain reads GAGVSQSPSNKVTEKGKDVELRCDPISGHTALYWYRQSLGQGLEFLIYFQGNSAPDKSGLPSDRFSAERTGGSVSTLTIQRTQQEDSAVYLCASSFKMGRETQYFGPGTRLLVL.

This clonotype was observed once. The rearrangement uses TRBV6-2 or TRBV6-3 and TRBJ2-1; 11 bases agree with TRBD2. Per germline, CDR1 MNHEY and CDR2 SVGEGT. The CDR3 runs to 15 residues. V gave up 6 bases and J gave up 10 bases; unmatched junction bases: 11. CDR3 in amino acids: CASSGARLAGSEQFF. Written as DNA, the CDR3 is TGTGCCAGCAGCGGGGCAAGACTAGCGGGGAGCGAGCAGTTCTTC.

The table lists this clonotype with a few counts. The chain joins TRBV27 to TRBJ2-1; weak D call: TRBD2 (6 bases). The CDR3 loop spans 13 amino acids. Germline CDR1 and CDR2: MNHEY and SMNVEV (reference sequence). V lost 6 bases and J 6 bases, leaving 12 bases between the germline ends. Written as DNA, the CDR3 is TGTGCCAGCAGGGACTTCGGGGGCAATGAGCAGTTCTTC. Its translation: CASRDFGGNEQFF.

This clonotype has a handful of counts. The V and J genes are TRBV11-3 and TRBJ2-2; tentative D call: TRBD1 (6 bases). This CDR3 has 15 amino acids. The germline V gene has CDR1 SGHNT and CDR2 YENEEA. Trimming cost V 5 bases and J 4 bases, with 14 bases left between them. The CDR3 spells CASSLHRARTGELFF. The CDR3 DNA follows: TGTGCCAGCAGCCTCCACAGGGCGCGCACCGGGGAGCTGTTTTTT.

V and J are TRBV9 and TRBJ2-2; 10 nucleotides match TRBD2. After removal of 4 bases from V and 1 base from J, the junction contained 7 bases not matched to a gene. Germline V lookup: CDR1 SGDLS, CDR2 YYNGEE. CDR3 size: 17 residues. CDR3 sequence: CASSKSGRAGNTGELFF. CDR3 in DNA: TGTGCCAGCAGCAAGAGCGGGAGGGCCGGGAACACCGGGGAGCTGTTTTTT.

J is TRBJ1-2 and V is TRBV7-8; 12 bases line up with TRBD1. V trimming: 1 base; J trimming: 6 bases; junction bases outside the gene matches: 6. CDR3 length: 16 amino acids. Germline CDR1 is SGHVS and CDR2 is FQNEAQ. CDR3 sequence (DNA): TGTGCCAGCAGCTTAGTAGGGACAGGGGGCATGGATGGCTACACCTTC. This sequence encodes CASSLVGTGGMDGYTF.

This clonotype was recorded a few times. The genes are TRBV28 and TRBJ2-7; D gene unclear. V was cut by 6 bases and J by 1 base, with 1 base left in between. Germline CDR1 reads MDHEN; CDR2 reads SYDVKM. The CDR3 contains 10 residues. CDR3 in DNA: TGTGCCAGCAGGTCCTACGAGCAGTACTTC. It specifies CASRSYEQYF.

This clonotype was picked up a small number of times. The chain uses TRBV15 and TRBJ2-7, with TRBD2 identical over 10 bases. The trim removed 5 bases at V and 7 bases at J, leaving 5 bases unmatched. The CDR3 length is 13 residues. Looked up from germline, CDR1 is LNHNV and CDR2 is YYDKDF (reference sequence). The CDR3, as DNA: TGTGCCACCAGCTCACTAGCGGGGAGTGAGCAGTACTTC. Amino acids: CATSSLAGSEQYF.

V is TRBV11-2 and J is TRBJ1-4; a possible D gene is TRBD1 (6 bases). V lost 1 base and J 7 bases, leaving 13 bases between the germline ends. Germline V gene data show CDR1 as SGHAT and CDR2 as FQNNGV. This CDR3 is built from 15 residues. Here the CDR3 DNA reads TGTGCCAGCAGCTTAGTGCAGGGGATGGCTGAAAAACTGTTTTTT. Amino acid sequence: CASSLVQGMAEKLFF. Using reference TRBV11-2 and TRBJ1-4 for the parts outside the CDR3, the full variable domain is EAGVAQSPRYKIIEKRQSVAFWCNPISGHATLYWYQQILGQGPKLLIQFQNNGVVDDSQLPKDRFSAERLKGVDSTLKIQPAKLEDSAVYLCASSLVQGMAEKLFFGSGTQLSVL.

This clonotype occurred a few times. The rearrangement uses TRBV9 and TRBJ2-7; D gene ambiguous. The CDR3 runs to 14 residues. With 3 bases removed from V and 6 bases from J, the gap between germline ends came to 16 bases. Germline CDR1 reads SGDLS; CDR2 reads YYNGEE. In nucleotides, the CDR3 is TGTGCCAGCAGCGCCCAGTCCCAACCCGGCGAGCAGTACTTC. This translates into CASSAQSQPGEQYF. Full variable domain (remainder filled in from reference TRBV9 and TRBJ2-7): DSGVTQTPKHLITATGQRVTLRCSPRSGDLSVYWYQQSLDQGLQFLIQYYNGEERAKGNILERFSAQQFPDLHSELNLSSLELGDSALYFCASSAQSQPGEQYFGPGTRLTVT.

This clonotype was seen a handful of times. The CDR3 sequence is CASSAPQVRAFF. DNA for the CDR3: TGTGCCAGCAGCGCCCCCCAGGTTAGGGCTTTCTTT. The V call is TRBV12-3 or TRBV12-4, the J call TRBJ1-1; D unresolved. The CDR3 totals 12 residues. Trimming took off 6 bases at V and 11 bases at J, with 16 bases between the two ends.

Here the CDR3 DNA reads TGCGCCAGCAGCTTTGGGGCGGACTACACCTACGAGCAGTACTTC. It yields the protein CASSFGADYTYEQYF. J is TRBJ2-7 and V is TRBV5-1; weak D call: TRBD2 (6 bases). CDR1 SGHRS and CDR2 YFSETQ come from the germline V gene. Trimming shortened V by 2 bases and J by 2 bases, and 14 bases separated the two germline ends. The length of the CDR3 is 15 residues.

CDR3 amino acids: CASRPSRSTGQFF. The CDR3 nucleotides read TGTGCCAGCAGACCCAGTCGGAGTACGGGGCAGTTCTTC. The chain carries TRBV7-2 and TRBJ2-1; D uncertain. In germline, CDR1 is SGHTA, CDR2 FQGNSA. This CDR3 has 13 amino acids. Trimming shortened V by 6 bases and J by 12 bases, and 18 bases separated the two germline ends.

The table lists this clonotype with a few counts. The chain uses TRBV29-1 and TRBJ1-4; D possibly corresponds to TRBD1 (5 bases). CDR1 and CDR2 from the germline V gene are SQVTM and ANQGSEA. CDR3 length: 14 amino acids. V shed 4 bases and J shed 11 bases, with 20 bases lying between them. CDR3 residues: CSVAARQGPGKLFF. The CDR3 DNA sequence: TGCAGCGTTGCCGCCCGGCAGGGCCCCGGGAAACTGTTTTTT.

The V and J genes are TRBV9 and TRBJ2-1, with 7 bases that match TRBD1. The CDR3 is 15 amino acids. The V and J ends lost 3 bases and 2 bases, in that order; junction bases with no gene match: 5. Germline CDR1 is SGDLS and CDR2 is YYNGEE. CDR3 amino acids: CASSETGTTYNEQFF. CDR3 coding DNA: TGTGCCAGCAGCGAGACAGGGACGACCTACAATGAGCAGTTCTTC.

This rearrangement joins TRBV12-3 or TRBV12-4 to TRBJ1-2; no definite D call. The CDR3 covers 13 residues. Trimming removed 6 bases from V and 5 bases from J, with 13 bases in between. As DNA, the CDR3 is TGTGCCAGCAGCGTCAGGAGCGGGTATGGCTACACCTTC. Amino acids: CASSVRSGYGYTF.

The chain couples TRBV4-1 to TRBJ2-7; D gene uncertain. Per the germline V gene, CDR1 is MGHRA and CDR2 is YSYEKL. Trimming took off 1 base at V and 0 bases at J, with 16 bases between the two ends. The CDR3 has 17 residues. For the CDR3, the DNA is TGCGCCAGCAGCCAAGGGGCATTAGGTATCAGCTCCTACGAGCAGTACTTC. Its translation: CASSQGALGISSYEQYF.

V gene TRBV9 combines with J gene TRBJ1-1; D gene uncertain. The CDR3 spans 13 residues. Deletions cut 0 bases from V and 10 bases from J, with 13 bases between. Germline V gene sequence: CDR1 SGDLS, CDR2 YYNGEE. Here the CDR3 reads CASSVGERSGAFF. The CDR3 bases are TGTGCCAGCAGCGTAGGTGAGAGATCGGGAGCTTTCTTT.

This clonotype was seen ten or more times. The chain is built from TRBV5-5 and TRBJ2-3; D unclear. CDR1 is SGHKS, CDR2 YYEKEE, per germline (reference sequence). Between the trimmed V and J ends, which lost 1 base and 5 bases, there was a span of 17 bases. The CDR3 length is 16 residues. The CDR3 spells CASSLSSRGAQDTQYF. DNA of the CDR3: TGTGCCAGCAGCTTGTCATCGCGCGGAGCACAAGATACGCAGTATTTT. Full variable domain (remainder filled in from reference TRBV5-5 and TRBJ2-3): DAGVTQSPTHLIKTRGQQVTLRCSPISGHKSVSWYQQVLGQGPQFIFQYYEKEERGRGNFPDRFSARQFPNYSSELNVNALLLGDSALYLCASSLSSRGAQDTQYFGPGTRLTVL.